The entry below describes one T cell receptor beta chain. Its antigen remains unidentified. At one boundary the junction diverges from the germline segment, which might be a read error. This record comes from a study of tumor and adjacent non-tumor tissue in lung cancer. TCRbeta libraries were built with three rounds of nested PCR, modified from ARM-PCR. TCRdb passed the multiplex PCR reads through MiXCR, listing each CDR3 protein once. The sample consists of 100,000 or so distinct CDR3 sequences, 80% of them appearing once. The V gene's germline CDR1 is SGHVS and CDR2 FQNEAQ. The CDR3 is 13 residues long. The template was RNA from unsorted bulk tissue. More than 3 cm separated this lung sample from the edge of the tumor. Notes on the study in general: Patients with more diverse tumor TCRs had worse survival.

V usage is TRBV7-8 and J usage is TRBJ2-5; maybe TRBD1 (7 bases). The TCR comes from a man aged 55 to 70 with small cell lung cancer. Sequencing input: distant non-tumor lung tissue. CDR3 amino acids: CASSRARGETQYF. CDR3 sequence (DNA): TGTGCCAGCAGCCGAGCCAGGGGGGAGACTCAGTACTTC.